These T cell receptor beta chains were read from a single sample in a study of T cells in Graves' hyperthyroidism and ophthalmopathy. Each CDR3 protein gets one entry after TCRdb re-called the multiplex PCR reads with MiXCR. Of around 530,000 distinct CDR3 sequences listed, approximately 17% are singletons. Sequenced: blood. The source is a woman between 18 and 30 years old with Graves' ophthalmopathy. CDR3s include the opening cysteine and the closing phenylalanine or tryptophan. Each record gives: D gene, V gene, clone size, J gene, CDR3 protein, CDR3 DNA. The D gene is left open where the match is weak. Clone size is not always given. Where it is, it says once, few, many or a class for expanded clones.

D gene: TRBD2; V gene: TRBV5-6; clone size: many; J gene: TRBJ2-1; CDR3 protein: CASSLVTSVSYNEQFF; CDR3 DNA: TGTGCCAGCAGCTTGGTGACTAGCGTCTCCTACAATGAGCAGTTCTTC
D gene: NA; V gene: TRBV20-1; clone size: NA; J gene: TRBJ2-1; CDR3 protein: CRGVPPGGYYNEQFF; CDR3 DNA: TGCAGGGGAGTACCACCCGGGGGCTACTACAATGAGCAGTTCTTC
D gene: TRBD2; V gene: TRBV6-6; clone size: NA; J gene: TRBJ2-3; CDR3 protein: CASSYSVAGGTDTQYF; CDR3 DNA: TGTGCCAGCAGTTACTCGGTAGCGGGGGGAACAGATACGCAGTATTTT
D gene: TRBD2; V gene: TRBV20-1; clone size: many; J gene: TRBJ2-7; CDR3 protein: CSARRRLAGYEQYF; CDR3 DNA: TGCAGTGCCAGGAGGAGGCTAGCGGGCTACGAGCAGTACTTC
D gene: TRBD2; V gene: TRBV29-1; clone size: many; J gene: TRBJ2-5; CDR3 protein: CSVEAGGEETQYF; CDR3 DNA: TGCAGCGTTGAGGCGGGAGGGGAGGAGACCCAGTACTTC
D gene: NA; V gene: TRBV6-5; clone size: few; J gene: TRBJ2-7; CDR3 protein: CASSYEGHRTEQYF; CDR3 DNA: TGTGCCAGCAGTTACGAGGGACACCGTACCGAGCAGTACTTC
D gene: TRBD2; V gene: TRBV14; clone size: NA; J gene: TRBJ2-1; CDR3 protein: CASSQDDWLAGGYNEQFF; CDR3 DNA: TGTGCCAGCAGCCAAGATGATTGGTTAGCGGGAGGTTACAATGAGCAGTTCTTC
D gene: TRBD1; V gene: TRBV11-2; clone size: NA; J gene: TRBJ2-3; CDR3 protein: CASSLYPKSGGTSTDTQYF; CDR3 DNA: TGTGCCAGCAGCTTATACCCAAAATCAGGGGGCACTAGCACAGATACGCAGTATTTT
D gene: NA; V gene: TRBV12-3/TRBV12-4; clone size: many; J gene: TRBJ1-2; CDR3 protein: CASSGEVLGYTF; CDR3 DNA: TGTGCCAGCAGTGGCGAGGTATTAGGCTACACCTTC
D gene: NA; V gene: TRBV28; clone size: many; J gene: TRBJ2-5; CDR3 protein: CASSLGWRQETQYF; CDR3 DNA: TGTGCCAGCAGTTTGGGGTGGCGGCAAGAGACCCAGTACTTC
D gene: TRBD2; V gene: TRBV7-2; clone size: NA; J gene: TRBJ2-7; CDR3 protein: CASSPQGGSEQYF; CDR3 DNA: TGTGCCAGCAGCCCCCAGGGAGGGAGCGAGCAGTACTTC
D gene: TRBD1; V gene: TRBV12-3/TRBV12-4; clone size: many; J gene: TRBJ2-7; CDR3 protein: CASSLGPLQGWSYEQYF; CDR3 DNA: TGTGCCAGCAGTTTAGGGCCCCTACAGGGGTGGTCCTACGAGCAGTACTTC
D gene: NA; V gene: TRBV27; clone size: NA; J gene: TRBJ2-1; CDR3 protein: CASSPGLGEQFF; CDR3 DNA: TGTGCCAGCAGCCCAGGGCTGGGTGAGCAGTTCTTC
D gene: NA; V gene: TRBV4-1; clone size: NA; J gene: TRBJ1-4; CDR3 protein: CASSQDGTWGGKLFF; CDR3 DNA: TGCGCCAGCAGCCAAGATGGGACATGGGGAGGAAAACTGTTTTTT
D gene: NA; V gene: TRBV3-1; clone size: many; J gene: TRBJ1-5; CDR3 protein: CASSQGHYSNQPQHF; CDR3 DNA: TGTGCCAGCAGCCAAGGCCATTATAGCAATCAGCCCCAGCATTTT
D gene: NA; V gene: TRBV11-2; clone size: NA; J gene: TRBJ1-5; CDR3 protein: CASSLAAGSDQPQHF; CDR3 DNA: TGTGCCAGCAGCTTAGCGGCAGGGAGCGATCAGCCCCAGCATTTT
D gene: NA; V gene: TRBV30; clone size: many; J gene: TRBJ1-2; CDR3 protein: CAWSVARVYGYTF; CDR3 DNA: TGTGCCTGGAGTGTAGCGAGAGTCTATGGCTACACCTTC
D gene: TRBD1; V gene: TRBV20-1; clone size: few; J gene: TRBJ1-4; CDR3 protein: CSARESGTGFIVNEKLFF; CDR3 DNA: TGCAGTGCTAGAGAGTCCGGGACAGGGTTTATAGTTAATGAAAAACTGTTTTTT
D gene: TRBD2; V gene: TRBV2; clone size: many; J gene: TRBJ2-7; CDR3 protein: CASMPAGGPRGYEQYF; CDR3 DNA: TGTGCCAGCATGCCAGCGGGAGGCCCTCGGGGCTACGAGCAGTACTTC
D gene: NA; V gene: TRBV6-1; clone size: NA; J gene: TRBJ2-5; CDR3 protein: CASSEAWVGMETQYF; CDR3 DNA: TGTGCCAGCAGTGAAGCGTGGGTGGGGATGGAGACCCAGTACTTC
D gene: NA; V gene: TRBV4-3; clone size: NA; J gene: TRBJ1-2; CDR3 protein: CASRQPGTLYGYTF; CDR3 DNA: TGCGCCAGCAGACAACCCGGGACTCTTTATGGCTACACCTTC
D gene: NA; V gene: TRBV7-9; clone size: NA; J gene: TRBJ2-7; CDR3 protein: CASSFGKGGYEQYF; CDR3 DNA: TGTGCCAGCAGCTTCGGGAAGGGGGGCTACGAGCAGTACTTC
D gene: TRBD1; V gene: TRBV6-2/TRBV6-3; clone size: many; J gene: TRBJ1-1; CDR3 protein: CASLDRANTEAFF; CDR3 DNA: TGTGCCAGCTTGGACAGGGCGAACACTGAAGCTTTCTTT
D gene: TRBD1; V gene: TRBV12-3/TRBV12-4; clone size: many; J gene: TRBJ1-5; CDR3 protein: CASSSEQGSQPQHF; CDR3 DNA: TGTGCCAGCAGTTCAGAACAGGGGTCTCAGCCCCAGCATTTT
D gene: TRBD2; V gene: TRBV28; clone size: many; J gene: TRBJ2-5; CDR3 protein: CASSLGGRGKETQYF; CDR3 DNA: TGTGCCAGCAGTTTGGGCGGGAGGGGGAAAGAGACCCAGTACTTC
D gene: NA; V gene: TRBV7-6; clone size: NA; J gene: TRBJ2-1; CDR3 protein: CASSLGPKGGYAYNEQFF; CDR3 DNA: TGTGCCAGCAGCTTAGGCCCGAAAGGGGGATATGCCTACAATGAGCAGTTCTTC
D gene: TRBD2; V gene: TRBV20-1; clone size: many; J gene: TRBJ2-7; CDR3 protein: CSARPSDSGRPYEQYF; CDR3 DNA: TGCAGTGCTAGGCCATCAGATAGCGGGAGACCCTACGAGCAGTACTTC
D gene: TRBD1; V gene: TRBV7-2; clone size: many; J gene: TRBJ2-7; CDR3 protein: CASSPRTGPYEQYF; CDR3 DNA: TGTGCCAGCAGCCCCCGGACAGGGCCTTACGAGCAGTACTTC
D gene: NA; V gene: TRBV7-9; clone size: many; J gene: TRBJ2-7; CDR3 protein: CASSYAGQYYEQYF; CDR3 DNA: TGTGCCAGCAGCTACGCGGGACAGTACTACGAGCAGTACTTC
D gene: TRBD2; V gene: TRBV5-5; clone size: many; J gene: TRBJ2-5; CDR3 protein: CASSLSGGGQETQYF; CDR3 DNA: TGTGCCAGCAGCTTAAGCGGGGGGGGGCAAGAGACCCAGTACTTC
D gene: NA; V gene: TRBV5-6; clone size: few; J gene: TRBJ1-2; CDR3 protein: CASSAPEIWYGYTF; CDR3 DNA: TGTGCCAGCAGCGCTCCGGAGATTTGGTATGGCTACACCTTC
D gene: NA; V gene: TRBV5-4; clone size: NA; J gene: TRBJ1-2; CDR3 protein: CASSLVGAPNYGYTF; CDR3 DNA: TGTGCCAGCAGCTTGGTAGGGGCCCCTAACTATGGCTACACCTTC
D gene: NA; V gene: TRBV10-3; clone size: few; J gene: TRBJ2-1; CDR3 protein: CAISGTAYNEQFF; CDR3 DNA: TGTGCCATCAGTGGGACAGCCTACAATGAGCAGTTCTTC
D gene: TRBD1; V gene: TRBV28; clone size: many; J gene: TRBJ1-5; CDR3 protein: CASSSGQGYQPQHF; CDR3 DNA: TGTGCCAGCAGTTCGGGACAGGGTTATCAGCCCCAGCATTTT
D gene: NA; V gene: TRBV3-1; clone size: many; J gene: TRBJ1-1; CDR3 protein: CASSRDTGWDTEAFF; CDR3 DNA: TGTGCCAGCAGCCGAGACACAGGGTGGGACACTGAAGCTTTCTTT
D gene: NA; V gene: TRBV6-4; clone size: many; J gene: TRBJ2-3; CDR3 protein: CASSDSVSSGTDTQYF; CDR3 DNA: TGTGCCAGCAGTGACTCGGTTAGCAGCGGCACAGATACGCAGTATTTT
D gene: NA; V gene: TRBV7-3; clone size: many; J gene: TRBJ1-1; CDR3 protein: CASSISGSGTTNEAFF; CDR3 DNA: TGTGCCAGCAGCATTAGCGGCTCCGGGACAACAAATGAAGCTTTCTTT
D gene: NA; V gene: TRBV20-1; clone size: few; J gene: TRBJ2-7; CDR3 protein: CSAFDRDYEQYF; CDR3 DNA: TGCAGTGCCTTCGACAGAGACTACGAGCAGTACTTC
D gene: NA; V gene: TRBV6-1; clone size: NA; J gene: TRBJ2-6; CDR3 protein: CASSDRVSGANVLTF; CDR3 DNA: TGTGCCAGCAGTGACAGGGTTTCTGGGGCCAACGTCCTGACTTTC
D gene: TRBD1; V gene: TRBV30; clone size: NA; J gene: TRBJ1-5; CDR3 protein: CAWRQQGIGNQPQHF; CDR3 DNA: TGTGCCTGGAGGCAACAGGGGATCGGCAATCAGCCCCAGCATTTT
D gene: NA; V gene: TRBV5-1; clone size: many; J gene: TRBJ1-2; CDR3 protein: CASSGGGRTNYGYTF; CDR3 DNA: TGCGCCAGCAGCGGAGGGGGGAGAACTAACTATGGCTACACCTTC
D gene: NA; V gene: TRBV11-2; clone size: many; J gene: TRBJ2-1; CDR3 protein: CASTREDLVHEQFF; CDR3 DNA: TGTGCCAGCACCCGAGAAGATCTCGTACATGAGCAGTTCTTC
D gene: NA; V gene: TRBV28; clone size: NA; J gene: TRBJ2-1; CDR3 protein: CASSLWFPYNEQFF; CDR3 DNA: TGTGCCAGCAGTTTATGGTTCCCCTACAATGAGCAGTTCTTC
D gene: TRBD1; V gene: TRBV2; clone size: many; J gene: TRBJ1-2; CDR3 protein: CASRRTGTSYGYTF; CDR3 DNA: TGTGCCAGCAGGCGGACAGGGACATCATATGGCTACACCTTC
D gene: NA; V gene: TRBV5-1; clone size: few; J gene: TRBJ1-3; CDR3 protein: CASSTGGGLNTIYF; CDR3 DNA: TGCGCCAGCAGCACGGGCGGAGGGTTGAACACCATATATTTT
D gene: NA; V gene: TRBV10-3; clone size: many; J gene: TRBJ1-1; CDR3 protein: CAIRSKGPNTEAFF; CDR3 DNA: TGTGCCATCAGATCCAAGGGGCCGAACACTGAAGCTTTCTTT
D gene: NA; V gene: TRBV2; clone size: NA; J gene: TRBJ2-5; CDR3 protein: CARRTVAQETQYF; CDR3 DNA: TGTGCCAGGAGGACAGTTGCCCAAGAGACCCAGTACTTC